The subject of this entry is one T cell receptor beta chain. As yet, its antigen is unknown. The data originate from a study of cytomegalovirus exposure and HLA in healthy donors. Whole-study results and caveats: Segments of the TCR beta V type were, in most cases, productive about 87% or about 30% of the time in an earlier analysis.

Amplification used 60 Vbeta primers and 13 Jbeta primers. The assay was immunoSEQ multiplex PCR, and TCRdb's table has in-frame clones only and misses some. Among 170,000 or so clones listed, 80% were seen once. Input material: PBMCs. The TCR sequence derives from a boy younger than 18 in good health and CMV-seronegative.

The CDR3 bases are TGTGCCAGCAGCGCGGACAGGGCATGGGCCACTGAAGCTTTCTTT. This codes for CASSADRAWATEAFF. This sequence joins TRBV7-3 and TRBJ1-1; 8 bases align to TRBD1. V was pared by 5 bases and J by 4 bases, with 9 bases of the junction left unmatched. CDR1 and CDR2 (germline): SGHTA, FQGTGA. This CDR3 region has 15 residues.